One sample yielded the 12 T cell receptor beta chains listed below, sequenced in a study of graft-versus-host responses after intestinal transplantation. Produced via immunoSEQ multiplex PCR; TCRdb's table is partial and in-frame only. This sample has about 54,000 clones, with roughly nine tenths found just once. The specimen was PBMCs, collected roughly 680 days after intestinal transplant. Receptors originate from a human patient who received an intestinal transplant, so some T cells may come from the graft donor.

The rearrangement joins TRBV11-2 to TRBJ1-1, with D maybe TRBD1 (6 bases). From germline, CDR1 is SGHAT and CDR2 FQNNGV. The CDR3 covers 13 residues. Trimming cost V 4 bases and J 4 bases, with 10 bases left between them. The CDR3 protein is CASSSEGGTEAFF. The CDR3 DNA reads TGTGCCAGCAGCTCCGAGGGGGGCACTGAAGCTTTCTTT. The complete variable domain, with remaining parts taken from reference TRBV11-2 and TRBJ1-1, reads EAGVAQSPRYKIIEKRQSVAFWCNPISGHATLYWYQQILGQGPKLLIQFQNNGVVDDSQLPKDRFSAERLKGVDSTLKIQPAKLEDSAVYLCASSSEGGTEAFFGQGTRLTVV.

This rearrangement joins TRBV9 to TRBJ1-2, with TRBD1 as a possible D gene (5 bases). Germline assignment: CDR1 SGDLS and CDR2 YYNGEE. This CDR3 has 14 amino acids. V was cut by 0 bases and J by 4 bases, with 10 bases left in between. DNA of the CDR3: TGTGCCAGCAGCGTAGAGGTGGGACCCTATGGCTACACCTTC. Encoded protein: CASSVEVGPYGYTF.

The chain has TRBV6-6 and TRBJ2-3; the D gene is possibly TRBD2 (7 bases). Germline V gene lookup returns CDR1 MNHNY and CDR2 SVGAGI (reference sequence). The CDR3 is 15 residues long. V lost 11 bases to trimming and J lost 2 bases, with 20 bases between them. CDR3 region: CAGANSGGNTDTQYF. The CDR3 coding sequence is TGTGCCGGCGCTAACTCGGGGGGCAACACAGATACGCAGTATTTT.

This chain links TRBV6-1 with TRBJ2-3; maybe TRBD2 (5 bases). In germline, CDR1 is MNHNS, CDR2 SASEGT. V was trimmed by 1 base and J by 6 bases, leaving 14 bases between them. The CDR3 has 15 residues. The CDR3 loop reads CASSEERGNEDTQYF. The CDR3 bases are TGTGCCAGCAGTGAAGAACGGGGAAACGAGGATACGCAGTATTTT.

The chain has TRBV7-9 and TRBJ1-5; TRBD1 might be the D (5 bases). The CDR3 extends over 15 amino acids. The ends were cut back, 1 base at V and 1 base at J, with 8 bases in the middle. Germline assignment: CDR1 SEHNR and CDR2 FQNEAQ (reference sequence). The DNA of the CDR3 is TGTGCCAGCAGCTTAGGTGGGGGAAGCAATCAGCCCCAGCATTTT. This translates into CASSLGGGSNQPQHF.

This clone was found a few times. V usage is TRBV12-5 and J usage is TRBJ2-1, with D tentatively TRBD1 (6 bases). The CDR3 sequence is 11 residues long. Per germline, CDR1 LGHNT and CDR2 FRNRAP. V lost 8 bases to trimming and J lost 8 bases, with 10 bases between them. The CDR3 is CASSRGYEQFF. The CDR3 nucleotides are TGTGCTAGTTCCAGGGGCTATGAGCAGTTCTTC.

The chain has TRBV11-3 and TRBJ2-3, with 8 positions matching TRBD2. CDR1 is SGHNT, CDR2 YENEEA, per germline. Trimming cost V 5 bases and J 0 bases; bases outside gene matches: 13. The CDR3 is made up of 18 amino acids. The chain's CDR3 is CASSPARGGSPSTDTQYF. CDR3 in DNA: TGTGCCAGCAGCCCAGCCCGGGGGGGGTCGCCTAGCACAGATACGCAGTATTTT.

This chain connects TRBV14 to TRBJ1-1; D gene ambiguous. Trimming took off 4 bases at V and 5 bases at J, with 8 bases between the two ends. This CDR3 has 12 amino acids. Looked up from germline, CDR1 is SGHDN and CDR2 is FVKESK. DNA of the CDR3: TGTGCCAGCAGCCGGGTGGGGACTGAAGCTTTCTTT. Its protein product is CASSRVGTEAFF.

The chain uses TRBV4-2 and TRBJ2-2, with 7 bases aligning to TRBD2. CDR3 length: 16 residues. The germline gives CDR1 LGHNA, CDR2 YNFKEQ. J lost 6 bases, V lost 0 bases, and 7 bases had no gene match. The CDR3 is CASSQESSGSAGELFF. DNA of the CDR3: TGTGCCAGCAGCCAAGAGTCTAGCGGTTCCGCCGGGGAGCTGTTTTTT.

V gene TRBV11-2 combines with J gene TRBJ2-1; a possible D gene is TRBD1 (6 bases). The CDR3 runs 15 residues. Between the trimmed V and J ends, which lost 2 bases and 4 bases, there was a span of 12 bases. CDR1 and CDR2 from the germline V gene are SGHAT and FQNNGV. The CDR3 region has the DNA TGTGCCAGCAGCTTATTGGGGGCCACTTACAATGAGCAGTTCTTC. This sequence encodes CASSLLGATYNEQFF.

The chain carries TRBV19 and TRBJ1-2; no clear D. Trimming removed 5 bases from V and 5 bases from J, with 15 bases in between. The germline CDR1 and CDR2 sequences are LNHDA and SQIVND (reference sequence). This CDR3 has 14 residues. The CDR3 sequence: CASSPQSTTYGYTF. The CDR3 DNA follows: TGTGCCAGTAGTCCTCAGAGTACCACTTATGGCTACACCTTC.

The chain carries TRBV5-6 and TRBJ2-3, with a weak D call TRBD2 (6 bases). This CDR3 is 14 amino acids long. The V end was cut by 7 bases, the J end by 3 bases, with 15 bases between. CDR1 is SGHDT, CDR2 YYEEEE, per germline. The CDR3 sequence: CASCDWTKTDTQYF. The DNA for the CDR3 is TGTGCCAGCTGTGACTGGACTAAGACAGATACGCAGTATTTT.